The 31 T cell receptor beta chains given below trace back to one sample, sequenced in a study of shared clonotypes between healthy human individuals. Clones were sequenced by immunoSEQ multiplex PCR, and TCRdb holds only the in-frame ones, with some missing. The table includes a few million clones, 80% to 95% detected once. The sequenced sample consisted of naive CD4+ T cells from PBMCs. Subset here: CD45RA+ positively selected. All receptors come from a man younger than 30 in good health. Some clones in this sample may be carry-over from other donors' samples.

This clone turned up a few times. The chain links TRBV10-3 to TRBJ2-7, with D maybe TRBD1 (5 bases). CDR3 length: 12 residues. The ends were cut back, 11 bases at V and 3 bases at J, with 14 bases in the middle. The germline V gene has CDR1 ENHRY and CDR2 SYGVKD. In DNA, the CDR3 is TGTGCCGCCAAGGGGCAGAACTACGAGCAGTACTTC. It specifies CAAKGQNYEQYF.

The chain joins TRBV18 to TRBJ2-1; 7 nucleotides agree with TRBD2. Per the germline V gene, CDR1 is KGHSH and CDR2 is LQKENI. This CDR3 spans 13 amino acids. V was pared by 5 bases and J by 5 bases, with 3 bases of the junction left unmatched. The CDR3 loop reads CASSAGGDNEQFF. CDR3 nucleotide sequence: TGTGCCAGCTCAGCTGGGGGGGACAATGAGCAGTTCTTC.

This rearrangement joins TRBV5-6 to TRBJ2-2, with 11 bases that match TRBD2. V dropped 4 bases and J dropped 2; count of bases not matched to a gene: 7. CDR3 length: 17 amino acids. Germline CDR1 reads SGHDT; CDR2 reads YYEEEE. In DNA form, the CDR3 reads TGTGCCAGCAGCGGCACTAGCGGGAGATCTAACACCGGGGAGCTGTTTTTT. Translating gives CASSGTSGRSNTGELFF.

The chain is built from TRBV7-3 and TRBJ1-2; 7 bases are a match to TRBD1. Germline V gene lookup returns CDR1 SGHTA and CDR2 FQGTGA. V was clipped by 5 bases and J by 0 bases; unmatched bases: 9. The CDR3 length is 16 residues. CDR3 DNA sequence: TGTGCCAGCAGCCCGGGGAGGGGGCTAGCTAACTATGGCTACACCTTC. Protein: CASSPGRGLANYGYTF. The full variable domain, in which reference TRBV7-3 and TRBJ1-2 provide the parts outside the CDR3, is GAGVSQTPSNKVTEKGKYVELRCDPISGHTALYWYRQSLGQGPEFLIYFQGTGAADDSGLPNDRFFAVRPEGSVSTLKIQRTERGDSAVYLCASSPGRGLANYGYTFGSGTRLTVV.

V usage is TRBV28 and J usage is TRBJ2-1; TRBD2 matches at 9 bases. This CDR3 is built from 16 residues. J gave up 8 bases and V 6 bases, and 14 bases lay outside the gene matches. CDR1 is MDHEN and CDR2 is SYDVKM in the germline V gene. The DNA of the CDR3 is TGTGCCAGCAGCCTATTACCGGGACTAGCCCTCGATGAGCAGTTCTTC. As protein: CASSLLPGLALDEQFF.

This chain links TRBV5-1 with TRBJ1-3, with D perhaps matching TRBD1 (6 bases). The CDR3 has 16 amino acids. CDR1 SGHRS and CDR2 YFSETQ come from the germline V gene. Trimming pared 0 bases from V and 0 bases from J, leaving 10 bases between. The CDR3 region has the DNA TGCGCCAGCAGCTTGGGGGACACAATCTCTGGAAACACCATATATTTT. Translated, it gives CASSLGDTISGNTIYF.

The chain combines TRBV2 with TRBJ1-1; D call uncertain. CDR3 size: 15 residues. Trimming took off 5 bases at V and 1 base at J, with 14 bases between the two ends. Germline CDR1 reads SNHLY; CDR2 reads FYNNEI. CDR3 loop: CASSLFLGQNTEAFF. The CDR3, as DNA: TGTGCCAGCAGTCTGTTCCTGGGTCAGAACACTGAAGCTTTCTTT.

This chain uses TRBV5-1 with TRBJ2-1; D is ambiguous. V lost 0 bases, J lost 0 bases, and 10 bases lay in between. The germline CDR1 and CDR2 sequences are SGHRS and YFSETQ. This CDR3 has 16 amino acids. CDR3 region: CASSLVPSSSYNEQFF. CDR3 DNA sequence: TGCGCCAGCAGCTTGGTCCCTTCGAGCTCCTACAATGAGCAGTTCTTC.

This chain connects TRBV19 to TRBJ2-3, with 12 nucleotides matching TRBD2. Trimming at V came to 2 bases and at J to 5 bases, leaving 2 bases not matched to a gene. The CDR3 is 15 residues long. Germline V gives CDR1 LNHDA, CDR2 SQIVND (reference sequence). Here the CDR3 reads CASSILGLAGDTQYF. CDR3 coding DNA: TGTGCCAGTAGTATACTGGGACTAGCGGGAGATACGCAGTATTTT.

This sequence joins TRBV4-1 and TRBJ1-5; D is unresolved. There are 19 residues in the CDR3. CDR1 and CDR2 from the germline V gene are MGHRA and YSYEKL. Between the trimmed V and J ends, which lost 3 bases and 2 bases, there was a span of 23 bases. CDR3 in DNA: TGCGCCAGCAGCCAGCAACTGGGCGTCGGTATCGGTGGCAATCAGCCCCAGCATTTT. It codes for CASSQQLGVGIGGNQPQHF.

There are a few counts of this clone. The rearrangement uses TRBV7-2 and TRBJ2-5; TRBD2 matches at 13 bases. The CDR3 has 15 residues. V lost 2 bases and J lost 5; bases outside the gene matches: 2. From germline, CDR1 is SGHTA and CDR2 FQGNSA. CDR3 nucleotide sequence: TGTGCCAGCAGCTTAACTAGCGGGAGGGCGGAGACCCAGTACTTC. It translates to CASSLTSGRAETQYF. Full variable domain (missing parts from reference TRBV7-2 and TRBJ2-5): GAGVSQSPSNKVTEKGKDVELRCDPISGHTALYWYRQSLGQGLEFLIYFQGNSAPDKSGLPSDRFSAERTGGSVSTLTIQRTQQEDSAVYLCASSLTSGRAETQYFGPGTRLLVL.

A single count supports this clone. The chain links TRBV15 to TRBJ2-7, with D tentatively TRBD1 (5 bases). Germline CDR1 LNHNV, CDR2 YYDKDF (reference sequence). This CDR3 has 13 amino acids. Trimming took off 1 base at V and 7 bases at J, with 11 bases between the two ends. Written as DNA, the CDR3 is TGTGCCACCAGCAGAGCCCAGGGCCGAGAGCAGTACTTC. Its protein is CATSRAQGREQYF.

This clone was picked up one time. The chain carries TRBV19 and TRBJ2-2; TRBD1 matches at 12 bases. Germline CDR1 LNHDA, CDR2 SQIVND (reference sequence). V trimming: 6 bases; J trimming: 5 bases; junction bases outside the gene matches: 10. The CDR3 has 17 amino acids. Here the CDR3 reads CASRGTGGFWRTGELFF. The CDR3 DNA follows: TGTGCCAGTAGGGGGACAGGGGGCTTCTGGAGGACCGGGGAGCTGTTTTTT.

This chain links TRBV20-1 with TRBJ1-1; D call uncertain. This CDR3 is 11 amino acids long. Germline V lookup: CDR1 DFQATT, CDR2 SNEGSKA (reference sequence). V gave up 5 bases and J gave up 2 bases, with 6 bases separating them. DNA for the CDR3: TGCAGTGCTGCCCCAAACACTGAAGCTTTCTTT. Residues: CSAAPNTEAFF.

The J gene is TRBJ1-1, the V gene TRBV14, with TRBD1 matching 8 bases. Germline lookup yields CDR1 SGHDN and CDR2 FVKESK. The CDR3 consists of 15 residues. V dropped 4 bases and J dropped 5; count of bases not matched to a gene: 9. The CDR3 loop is CASSPRTGWQTEAFF. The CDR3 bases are TGTGCCAGCAGCCCTAGGACAGGGTGGCAGACTGAAGCTTTCTTT.

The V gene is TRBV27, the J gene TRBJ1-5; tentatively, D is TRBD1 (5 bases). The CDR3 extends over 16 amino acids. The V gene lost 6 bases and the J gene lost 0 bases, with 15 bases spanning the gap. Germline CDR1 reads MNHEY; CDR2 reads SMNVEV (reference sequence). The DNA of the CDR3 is TGTGCCAGCAGAATTCAGGGTGGATATAGCAATCAGCCCCAGCATTTT. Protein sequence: CASRIQGGYSNQPQHF.

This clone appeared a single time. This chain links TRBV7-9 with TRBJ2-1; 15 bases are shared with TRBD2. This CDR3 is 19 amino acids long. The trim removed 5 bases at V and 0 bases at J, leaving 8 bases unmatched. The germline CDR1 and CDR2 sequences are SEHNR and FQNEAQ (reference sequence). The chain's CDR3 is CASSPGLAGGPSSYNEQFF. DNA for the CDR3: TGTGCCAGCAGCCCCGGACTAGCGGGAGGGCCTTCCTCCTACAATGAGCAGTTCTTC.

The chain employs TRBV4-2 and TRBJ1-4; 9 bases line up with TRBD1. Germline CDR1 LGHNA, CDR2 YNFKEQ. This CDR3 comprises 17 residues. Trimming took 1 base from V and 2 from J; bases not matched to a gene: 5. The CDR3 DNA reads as TGTGCCAGCAGCCAAGTCCATGGGACAGGGACTAATGAAAAACTGTTTTTT. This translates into CASSQVHGTGTNEKLFF.

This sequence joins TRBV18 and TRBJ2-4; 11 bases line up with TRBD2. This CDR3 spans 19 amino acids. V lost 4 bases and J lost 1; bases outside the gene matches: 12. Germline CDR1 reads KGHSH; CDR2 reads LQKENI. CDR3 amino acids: CASSQTIAGGPNAKNIQYF. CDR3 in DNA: TGTGCCAGCTCACAGACGATAGCGGGAGGGCCCAATGCCAAAAACATTCAGTACTTC.

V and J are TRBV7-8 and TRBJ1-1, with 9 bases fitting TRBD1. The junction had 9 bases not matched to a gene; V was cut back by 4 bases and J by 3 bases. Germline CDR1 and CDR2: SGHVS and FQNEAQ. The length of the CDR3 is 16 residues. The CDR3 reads CASSWDRAFRDTEAFF. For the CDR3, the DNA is TGTGCCAGCAGCTGGGACAGGGCCTTTAGGGACACTGAAGCTTTCTTT.

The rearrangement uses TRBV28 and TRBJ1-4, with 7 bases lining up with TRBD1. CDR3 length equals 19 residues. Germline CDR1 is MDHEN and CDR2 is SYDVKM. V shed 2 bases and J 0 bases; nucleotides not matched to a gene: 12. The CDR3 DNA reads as TGTGCCAGCAGTTTAGGCCCGACAGGGATCCCTGCAACTAATGAAAAACTGTTTTTT. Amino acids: CASSLGPTGIPATNEKLFF.

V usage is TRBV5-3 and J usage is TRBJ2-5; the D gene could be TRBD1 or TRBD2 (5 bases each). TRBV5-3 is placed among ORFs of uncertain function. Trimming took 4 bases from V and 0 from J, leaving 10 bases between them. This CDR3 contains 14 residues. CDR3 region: CARSIGTDQETQYF. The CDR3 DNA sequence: TGTGCCAGAAGCATCGGGACCGACCAAGAGACCCAGTACTTC.

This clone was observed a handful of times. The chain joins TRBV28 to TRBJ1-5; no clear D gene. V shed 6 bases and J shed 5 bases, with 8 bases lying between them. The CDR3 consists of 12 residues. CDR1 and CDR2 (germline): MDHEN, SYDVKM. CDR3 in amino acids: CASRSQDQPQHF. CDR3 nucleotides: TGTGCCAGCAGATCGCAAGATCAGCCCCAGCATTTT.

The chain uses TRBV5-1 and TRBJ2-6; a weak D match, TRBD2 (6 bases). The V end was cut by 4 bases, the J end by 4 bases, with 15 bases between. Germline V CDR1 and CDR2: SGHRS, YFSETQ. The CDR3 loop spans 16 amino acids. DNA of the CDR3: TGCGCCAGCAGCCCCCGGACCGGGGGAGGGGCCAACGTCCTGACTTTC. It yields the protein CASSPRTGGGANVLTF.

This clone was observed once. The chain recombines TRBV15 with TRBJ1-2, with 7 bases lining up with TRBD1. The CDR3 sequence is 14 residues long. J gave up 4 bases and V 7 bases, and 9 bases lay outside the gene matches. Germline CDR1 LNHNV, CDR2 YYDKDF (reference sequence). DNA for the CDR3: TGTGCCACCAAACGGGGAGACAGGGCCTATGGCTACACCTTC. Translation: CATKRGDRAYGYTF.

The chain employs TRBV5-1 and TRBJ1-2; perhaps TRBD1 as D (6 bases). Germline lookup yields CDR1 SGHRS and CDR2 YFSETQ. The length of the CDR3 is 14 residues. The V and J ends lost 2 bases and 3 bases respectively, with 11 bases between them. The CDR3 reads CASSLPEGDYGYTF. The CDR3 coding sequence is TGCGCCAGCAGCTTACCCGAGGGGGACTATGGCTACACCTTC.

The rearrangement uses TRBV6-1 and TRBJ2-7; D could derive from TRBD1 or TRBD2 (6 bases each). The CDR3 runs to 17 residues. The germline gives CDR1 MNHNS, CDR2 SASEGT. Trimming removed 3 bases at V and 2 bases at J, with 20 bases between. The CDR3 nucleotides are TGTGCCAGCAGTGATTTCAGATCGAGGGGGGCGCCCTACGAGCAGTACTTC. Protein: CASSDFRSRGAPYEQYF.

The CDR3 nucleotides are TGTGCCAGCAGCCAATCCTACGGAAACACCATATATTTT. This encodes CASSQSYGNTIYF. V and J are TRBV14 and TRBJ1-3; D is uncertain. The ends were cut back, 2 bases at V and 4 bases at J, with 6 bases in the middle. Germline assignment: CDR1 SGHDN and CDR2 FVKESK. This CDR3 is 13 amino acids long. Full variable domain (remainder filled in from reference TRBV14 and TRBJ1-3): EAGVTQFPSHSVIEKGQTVTLRCDPISGHDNLYWYRRVMGKEIKFLLHFVKESKQDESGMPNNRFLAERTGGTYSTLKVQPAELEDSGVYFCASSQSYGNTIYFGEGSWLTVV.

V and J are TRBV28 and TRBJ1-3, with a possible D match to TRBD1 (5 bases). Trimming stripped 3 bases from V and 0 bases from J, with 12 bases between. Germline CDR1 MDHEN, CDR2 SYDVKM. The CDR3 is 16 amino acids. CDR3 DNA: TGTGCCAGCAGTTTTTGGGACGTTACCTCTGGAAACACCATATATTTT. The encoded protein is CASSFWDVTSGNTIYF.

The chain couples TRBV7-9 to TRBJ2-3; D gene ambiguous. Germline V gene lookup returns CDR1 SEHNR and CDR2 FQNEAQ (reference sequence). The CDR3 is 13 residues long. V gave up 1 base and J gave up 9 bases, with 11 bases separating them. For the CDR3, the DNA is TGTGCCAGCAGCTTAGGTGCTGTCGGCACGCAGTATTTT. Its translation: CASSLGAVGTQYF.

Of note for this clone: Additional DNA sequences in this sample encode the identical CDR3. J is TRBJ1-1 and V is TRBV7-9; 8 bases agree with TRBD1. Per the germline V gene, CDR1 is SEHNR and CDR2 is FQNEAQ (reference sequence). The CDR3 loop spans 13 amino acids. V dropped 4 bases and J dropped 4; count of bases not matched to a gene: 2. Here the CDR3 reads CASSSQGATEAFF. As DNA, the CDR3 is TGTGCCAGCAGCTCCCAGGGGGCCACTGAAGCTTTCTTT.